This note documents a single TCR beta chain sequence. Antigen specificity is unknown. It was with 60 Vbeta and 13 Jbeta primers that the PCR ran. Profiling relied on immunoSEQ multiplex PCR, and the TCRdb table lists in-frame clones only, not all of them. The data hold approximately 110,000 clones, with 50% to 70% observed a single time. This entry is derived from a study of cytomegalovirus exposure and HLA in healthy donors. General study points: Across donors, most TCRs were seen rarely, yet some public ones were widespread. Roughly uniform sequencing depth across donors was assumed, possibly incorrectly.

In germline, CDR1 is MNHNS, CDR2 SASEGT. This CDR3 is 12 amino acids long. Between the trimmed V and J ends, which lost 1 base and 11 bases, there was a span of 9 bases. The gene calls are TRBV6-1 and TRBJ2-4; D is uncertain. The receptor was derived from a man aged 30-40 years in good health and CMV-seropositive. Input material: PBMCs. Here the CDR3 reads CASSEEVAFQYF. In DNA, the CDR3 is TGTGCCAGCAGTGAAGAAGTAGCCTTTCAGTACTTC.